The source of this TCR beta chain is a study of shared clonotypes between healthy human individuals. Trimming stripped 6 bases from V and 5 bases from J, with 13 bases between. CDR1 is SNHLY and CDR2 is FYNNEI in the germline V gene. The CDR3 is 14 residues long. Assay: immunoSEQ multiplex PCR; the TCRdb copy retains only in-frame clones and omits some. This sample yields over 2 million clones, of which over 85% are seen a single time; more than 0.1% belongs to the top ten. V gene TRBV2 combines with J gene TRBJ2-2, with D possibly matching TRBD2 (6 bases). The sequencing input was naive CD4+ T cells sorted from blood. Subset in this sample: CD45RA+ positively selected. The TCR sequence derives from a man aged 18 to 29 in good health. The CDR3 bases are TGTGCCAGCAGACTAGCTTGGTCGACCGGGGAGCTGTTTTTT. Translating it yields CASRLAWSTGELFF.